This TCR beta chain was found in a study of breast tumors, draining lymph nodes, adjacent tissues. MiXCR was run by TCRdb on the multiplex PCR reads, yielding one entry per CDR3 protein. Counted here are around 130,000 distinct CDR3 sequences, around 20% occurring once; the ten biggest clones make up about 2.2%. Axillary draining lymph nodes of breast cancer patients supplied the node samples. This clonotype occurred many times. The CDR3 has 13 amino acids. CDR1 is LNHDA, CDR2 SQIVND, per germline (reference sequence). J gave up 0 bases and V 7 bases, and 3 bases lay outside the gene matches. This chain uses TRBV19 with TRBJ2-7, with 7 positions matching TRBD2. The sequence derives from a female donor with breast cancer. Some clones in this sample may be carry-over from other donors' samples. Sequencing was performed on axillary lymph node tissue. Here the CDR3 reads CASTASGSYEQYF. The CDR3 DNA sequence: TGTGCCAGTACCGCTAGCGGCTCCTACGAGCAGTACTTC.